One sample yielded the 23 T cell receptor beta chains listed below, sequenced in a study of CD8 T cells in ankylosing spondylitis. General study points: A TCR beta motif of fewer than ten highly homologous variants seemed to mark ankylosing spondylitis blood.

TCRdb re-called the 5' RACE reads through MiXCR, storing one row per CDR3 protein. The sample records hundreds of thousands of distinct CDR3 sequences, approximately 10% being singletons. No antigens are known for them. Material: blood, either unsorted or a sorted T cell fraction (not recorded which). The receptors shown here come from a male donor with ankylosing spondylitis.

This clonotype was seen a few times. V and J are TRBV6-2 or TRBV6-3 and TRBJ2-5, with 7 bases that match TRBD1. This CDR3 comprises 16 residues. With V trimmed by 0 bases and J by 4 bases, 8 bases remained unmatched. CDR1 and CDR2 (germline): MNHEY, SVGEGT. As DNA, the CDR3 is TGTGCCAGCAGTTACTCGAATACTGGGGACAGAGAGACCCAGTACTTC. It codes for CASSYSNTGDRETQYF.

This clonotype was seen a handful of times. This rearrangement joins TRBV27 to TRBJ2-3; 10 nucleotides match TRBD2. This CDR3 has 16 amino acids. Germline lookup yields CDR1 MNHEY and CDR2 SMNVEV (reference sequence). The V gene end was trimmed by 2 bases and the J gene end by 9 bases; junction bases not matched to a gene: 11. The CDR3 region has the DNA TGTGCCAGCAGTTTAGGGAGCGGGAGGGCCGAAAGGACGCAGTATTTT. Protein: CASSLGSGRAERTQYF.

This clonotype was seen a few times. The rearrangement uses TRBV4-3 and TRBJ2-5; weak D call: TRBD2 (6 bases). V lost 1 base and J 2 bases, leaving 11 bases between the germline ends. This CDR3 spans 15 amino acids. CDR1 is LGHNA, CDR2 YSLEER, per germline. This CDR3 is CASSQGAGKQETQYF. In nucleotides, the CDR3 is TGCGCCAGCAGCCAAGGGGCGGGAAAACAAGAGACCCAGTACTTC.

In this sample, this clonotype turned up many times. The rearrangement joins TRBV10-3 to TRBJ2-7; weak D call: TRBD2 (5 bases). V dropped 8 bases and J dropped 3 bases, with 14 bases sitting between them. The CDR3 is 13 amino acids. Germline V gene lookup returns CDR1 ENHRY and CDR2 SYGVKD. Here the CDR3 reads CAIRPSGVYEQYF. For the CDR3, the DNA is TGTGCCATCCGCCCCTCCGGGGTCTACGAGCAGTACTTC.

As to this clonotype: Relative to the germline gene, one junction end is altered; a read error may explain this. This rearrangement joins TRBV7-7 to TRBJ2-5, with 11 bases lining up with TRBD1. The CDR3 is made up of 15 amino acids. Germline lookup yields CDR1 SSHAT and CDR2 FNYEAQ (reference sequence). The CDR3 sequence: CASSPGTGGTETQYF. For the CDR3, the DNA is TGTGCTAGCAGCCCCGGGACAGGGGGAACAGAGACCCAGTACTTC.

The gene calls are TRBV5-6 and TRBJ2-5; D may be TRBD1 or TRBD2 (7 bases each). V dropped 4 bases and J dropped 7 bases, with 14 bases sitting between them. The CDR3 has 13 residues. Germline assignment: CDR1 SGHDT and CDR2 YYEEEE. The CDR3: CASSLTGEGTQYF. In nucleotides, the CDR3 is TGTGCCAGCAGCCTTACAGGGGAGGGGACCCAGTACTTC.

Worth noting for this clonotype: A much larger clone is a single base away; this may be a read error. The rearrangement uses TRBV20-1 and TRBJ2-5; the match to TRBD2 covers 8 bases. This CDR3 region has 15 residues. Germline assignment: CDR1 DFQATT and CDR2 SNEGSKA (reference sequence). CDR3 DNA: TGCGGTGCTAGAGATCTAGCGGGTGATTTGGAGACCCAGTACTTC. Protein product: CGARDLAGDLETQYF.

The sample holds many counts of this clonotype. This chain joins TRBV29-1 and TRBJ2-7; 9 positions match TRBD2. The junction had 8 bases not matched to a gene; V was cut back by 5 bases and J by 6 bases. The CDR3 loop spans 13 amino acids. Germline lookup yields CDR1 SQVTM and CDR2 ANQGSEA. In DNA, the CDR3 is TGCAGCGTTCTCGTAGCGGGAGACGGCGAGCAGTACTTC. Residues: CSVLVAGDGEQYF.

The table lists this clonotype with a few counts. V is TRBV28 and J is TRBJ2-5; TRBD2 aligns across 8 bases. Unmatched junction bases numbered 10, after V lost 3 bases and J lost 7 bases. CDR3 length: 15 residues. Germline V gives CDR1 MDHEN, CDR2 SYDVKM. CDR3 in DNA: TGTGCCAGCAGTTTCCTATCCGGGACTAGGCCGACCCAGTACTTC. It encodes CASSFLSGTRPTQYF.

V and J are TRBV5-1 and TRBJ2-2; a possible D gene is TRBD1 (5 bases). Trimming shortened V by 5 bases and J by 6 bases, and 20 bases separated the two germline ends. The V gene's germline CDR1 is SGHRS and CDR2 YFSETQ. The CDR3 covers 16 residues. As DNA, the CDR3 is TGCGCCAGCAGTTTATGGACATCCAGGGATCCCGGGGAGCTGTTTTTT. It translates to CASSLWTSRDPGELFF. Variable domain in full (rest from reference TRBV5-1 and TRBJ2-2): KAGVTQTPRYLIKTRGQQVTLSCSPISGHRSVSWYQQTPGQGLQFLFEYFSETQRNKGNFPGRFSGRQFSNSRSEMNVSTLELGDSALYLCASSLWTSRDPGELFFGEGSRLTVL.

This clonotype has just a few counts. The CDR3 loop is CASSLRALTYEQYF. In nucleotides, the CDR3 is TGTGCCAGCAGCTTAAGAGCCCTAACCTACGAGCAGTACTTC. The chain uses TRBV7-2 and TRBJ2-7; D is unclear. Germline CDR1 and CDR2: SGHTA and FQGNSA. With 2 bases removed from V and 2 bases from J, the gap between germline ends came to 10 bases. The CDR3 has 14 residues.

This clonotype was detected a few times. V and J are TRBV12-3 or TRBV12-4 and TRBJ1-2, with 9 nucleotides matching TRBD1. J gave up 5 bases and V 3 bases, and 10 bases lay outside the gene matches. The CDR3 is 16 residues long. In DNA, the CDR3 is TGTGCCAGCAGTTTCACCTCCGGGACAGGGCTTTATGGCTACACCTTC. Amino acid sequence: CASSFTSGTGLYGYTF.

This clonotype was seen more than once but under ten times. This chain joins TRBV5-1 and TRBJ1-4, with D maybe TRBD1 (5 bases). The CDR3 is made up of 13 amino acids. CDR1 is SGHRS and CDR2 is YFSETQ in the germline V gene. V shed 4 bases and J shed 8 bases, with 12 bases lying between them. The CDR3: CASSPRDAEKLFF. The CDR3 nucleotides are TGCGCCAGCAGCCCTCGGGACGCGGAAAAACTGTTTTTT.

The V gene is TRBV7-8, the J gene TRBJ1-5, with D maybe TRBD1 (6 bases). The CDR3 has 15 residues. CDR1 and CDR2 (germline): SGHVS, FQNEAQ. Trimming left V 5 bases short and J 0 bases short, with 11 bases between. The CDR3 DNA reads as TGTGCCAGCAGCGTCTACAGGGATAGCAATCAGCCCCAGCATTTT. As protein: CASSVYRDSNQPQHF.

There are a few counts of this clonotype. This chain joins TRBV12-3 or TRBV12-4 and TRBJ1-6; TRBD1 matches 7 bases. V trimming: 4 bases; J trimming: 5 bases; junction bases outside the gene matches: 2. The CDR3 extends over 14 amino acids. In DNA form, the CDR3 reads TGTGCCAGCAGTTCGGGACAGCATAATTCACCCCTCCACTTT. It specifies CASSSGQHNSPLHF.

The V gene is TRBV5-1, the J gene TRBJ2-3, with D unresolved. Trimming left V 0 bases short and J 4 bases short, with 9 bases between. The CDR3 runs 14 residues. Germline V gene lookup returns CDR1 SGHRS and CDR2 YFSETQ. The DNA for the CDR3 is TGCGCCAGCAGCTTGGCGACGCCGGCAGATACGCAGTATTTT. It translates to CASSLATPADTQYF.

This clonotype showed up just a few times. The chain has TRBV20-1 and TRBJ2-5; TRBD2 might be the D (5 bases). Germline assignment: CDR1 DFQATT and CDR2 SNEGSKA (reference sequence). This CDR3 is 16 amino acids long. V was cut by 5 bases and J by 5 bases, with 24 bases left in between. CDR3 in amino acids: CSAPPEIRGVFETQYF. CDR3 nucleotide sequence: TGCAGTGCTCCCCCGGAAATACGGGGAGTTTTTGAGACCCAGTACTTC.

The CDR3 here is CASSHITGQGAHGYTF. The CDR3, as DNA: TGTGCCAGCAGCCACATAACTGGACAGGGGGCCCATGGCTACACCTTC. The gene calls are TRBV7-2 and TRBJ1-2, with TRBD1 matching 11 bases. Germline V CDR1 and CDR2: SGHTA, FQGNSA. The CDR3 runs 16 residues. Trimming took 5 bases from V and 6 from J; bases not matched to a gene: 11. The whole variable domain, filled in from reference TRBV7-2 and TRBJ1-2, reads GAGVSQSPSNKVTEKGKDVELRCDPISGHTALYWYRQSLGQGLEFLIYFQGNSAPDKSGLPSDRFSAERTGGSVSTLTIQRTQQEDSAVYLCASSHITGQGAHGYTFGSGTRLTVV.

There are a few counts of this clonotype. This sequence joins TRBV20-1 and TRBJ2-3; TRBD2 aligns across 9 bases. Germline V gives CDR1 DFQATT, CDR2 SNEGSKA (reference sequence). Trimming cost V 5 bases and J 2 bases; bases outside gene matches: 5. The CDR3 runs 14 residues. CDR3 DNA: TGCAGTGCTCCGACTAGCGGATACACAGATACGCAGTATTTT. Encoded protein: CSAPTSGYTDTQYF.

This clonotype was counted a few times. The CDR3 coding sequence is TGCGCCAGCAGCTTTTACTCAGGGGGCAGAGATGAAAAACTGTTTTTT. Its protein is CASSFYSGGRDEKLFF. V usage is TRBV5-1 and J usage is TRBJ1-4, with 8 bases fitting TRBD1. The V and J ends lost 2 bases and 6 bases, in that order; junction bases with no gene match: 9. The CDR3 sequence is 16 residues long. The germline V gene has CDR1 SGHRS and CDR2 YFSETQ.

The chain joins TRBV6-2 or TRBV6-3 to TRBJ2-1, with 11 bases aligning to TRBD2. Germline CDR1 MNHEY, CDR2 SVGEGT. This CDR3 is 14 amino acids long. V trimming: 7 bases; J trimming: 10 bases; junction bases outside the gene matches: 9. The CDR3 DNA reads as TGTGCCAGCACTATAGCGGGAGGGCCCGTGGAGCAGTTCTTC. Its translation: CASTIAGGPVEQFF.

The rearrangement uses TRBV20-1 and TRBJ2-4; 8 positions match TRBD2. Germline V lookup: CDR1 DFQATT, CDR2 SNEGSKA (reference sequence). J was trimmed by 0 bases and V by 2 bases; bases with no gene match: 3. The CDR3 consists of 15 residues. CDR3 amino acids: CSARIREGAKNIQYF. The CDR3 DNA follows: TGCAGTGCTAGAATCCGGGAGGGAGCCAAAAACATTCAGTACTTC.

This clonotype was counted many times. V usage is TRBV6-1 and J usage is TRBJ2-3; D might be TRBD2 (5 bases). Trimming stripped 6 bases from V and 2 bases from J, with 18 bases between. Germline lookup yields CDR1 MNHNS and CDR2 SASEGT. The CDR3 consists of 16 residues. CDR3: CASSRGFVGATDTQYF. In DNA, the CDR3 is TGTGCCAGCAGCCGCGGTTTCGTGGGAGCCACAGATACGCAGTATTTT.